Here is one TCR beta chain with its context. What it binds is not known. RNA transcripts were the template for amplifying TCR beta CDR3 regions. Initially, a first-round RT-PCR of the TCR CDR3 employed the HTBI primer set. From the multiplex PCR reads, TCRdb called clonotypes with MiXCR, one entry per CDR3 protein. The sample includes 500,000 to 600,000 distinct CDR3 sequences, about half of them seen just once. Uncontrolled infection, other autoimmune disease, pregnancy or lactation disqualified patients from enrolment. The study based diagnoses on clinical symptoms, serum thyroxine and TRAb, thyroid ultrasound and orbital computed tomography. The data belong to a study of T cells in Graves' hyperthyroidism and ophthalmopathy. Findings and caveats of the study: Blood also showed most of the thyroid clonotypes that were expanded above 0.001.

Sample: peripheral blood or thyroid tissue (not recorded which). This sequence was found in a woman aged 18 to 35 with Graves' hyperthyroidism.

CDR3 coding DNA: TGCAGCGTAGGCCGGGACAGTATCGCCGGGGAGCTGTTTTTT. Amino acids: CSVGRDSIAGELFF. The genes are TRBV29-1 and TRBJ2-2; 7 nucleotides match TRBD1. The CDR3 has 14 amino acids. Germline CDR1 SQVTM, CDR2 ANQGSEA. J was trimmed by 6 bases and V by 6 bases; bases with no gene match: 10.